Sequencing of this T cell receptor (beta chain) was carried out in a study of glioma-infiltrating T cells. TCR alpha and beta CDR3 regions were amplified from RNA using iRepertoire nested multiplex PCR. One entry per CDR3 protein results from TCRdb running MiXCR on the multiplex PCR reads. The table includes approximately 190,000 distinct CDR3 sequences, 30% to 40% detected once. The V gene's germline CDR1 is SGDLS and CDR2 YYNGEE. The CDR3 is made up of 13 amino acids. Trimming removed 7 bases from V and 4 bases from J, with 14 bases in between. For this clonotype: The antigen is not known.

Notes on the study in general: Very few CDR3 sequences were shared between tissue and blood. Above-expected tissue-blood divergence occurred in all gliomas, most in low-grade ones.

The source material was glioma tissue, nonneoplastic brain tissue, or PBMCs (not recorded which). The chain is built from TRBV9 and TRBJ1-1; D unclear. The origin of this receptor is a human donor with low-grade glioma or glioblastoma, undergoing nonglioma brain surgery, or in good health (not recorded which). CDR3 residues: CASGIGLSTEAFF. The DNA of the CDR3 is TGTGCCAGCGGTATTGGGTTGAGCACTGAAGCTTTCTTT. Variable domain in full (rest from reference TRBV9 and TRBJ1-1): DSGVTQTPKHLITATGQRVTLRCSPRSGDLSVYWYQQSLDQGLQFLIQYYNGEERAKGNILERFSAQQFPDLHSELNLSSLELGDSALYFCASGIGLSTEAFFGQGTRLTVV.